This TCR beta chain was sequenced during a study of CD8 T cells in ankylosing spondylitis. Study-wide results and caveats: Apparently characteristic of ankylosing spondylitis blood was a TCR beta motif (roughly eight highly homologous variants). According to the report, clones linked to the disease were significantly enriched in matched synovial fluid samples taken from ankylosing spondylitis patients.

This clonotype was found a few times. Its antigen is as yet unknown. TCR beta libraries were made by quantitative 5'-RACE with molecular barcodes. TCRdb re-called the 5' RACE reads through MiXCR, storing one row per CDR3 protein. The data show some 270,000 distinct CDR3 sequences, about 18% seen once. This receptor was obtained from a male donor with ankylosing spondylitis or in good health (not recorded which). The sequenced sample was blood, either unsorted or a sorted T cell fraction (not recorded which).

For the CDR3, the DNA is TGTGCCAGCAGTGACTACGACAGCCGTGATGGAGATACGCAGTATTTT. Translating it yields CASSDYDSRDGDTQYF. V gene TRBV25-1 combines with J gene TRBJ2-3; TRBD1 might be the D (5 bases). CDR1 is MGHDK, CDR2 SYGVNS, per germline. Trimming removed 3 bases from V and 5 bases from J, with 18 bases in between. This CDR3 region has 16 residues.